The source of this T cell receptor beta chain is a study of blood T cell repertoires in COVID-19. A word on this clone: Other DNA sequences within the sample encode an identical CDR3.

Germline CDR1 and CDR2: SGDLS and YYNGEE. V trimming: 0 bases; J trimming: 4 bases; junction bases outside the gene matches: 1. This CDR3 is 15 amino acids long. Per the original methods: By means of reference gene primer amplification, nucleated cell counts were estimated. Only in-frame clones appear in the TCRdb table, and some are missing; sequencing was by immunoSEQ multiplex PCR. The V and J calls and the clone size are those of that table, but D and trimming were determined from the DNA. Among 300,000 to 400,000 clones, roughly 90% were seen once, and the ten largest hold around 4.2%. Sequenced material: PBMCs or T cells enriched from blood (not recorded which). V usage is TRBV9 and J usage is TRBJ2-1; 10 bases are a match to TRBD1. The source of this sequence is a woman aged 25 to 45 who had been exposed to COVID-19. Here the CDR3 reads CASSVGQGAYNEQFF. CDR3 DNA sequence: TGTGCCAGCAGCGTAGGACAGGGGGCGTACAATGAGCAGTTCTTC.